The clone carrying this TCR beta chain has a single count. Antigen: not known. These data originate in a study of cytomegalovirus exposure and HLA in healthy donors. Study outcomes and limitations: The authors enumerated over 150 TCR beta chains as linked to cytomegalovirus. From TCR beta sequences, most subjects' HLA-A and HLA-B alleles were reportedly predicted accurately.

The PCR contained 60 Vbeta and 13 Jbeta primers. Generated by immunoSEQ multiplex PCR, the TCRdb table keeps only in-frame clones and is missing some. This sample carries over 200,000 clones, 75% to 80% of them seen once, and the ten largest clones take approximately 1.8%. Germline V gene data show CDR1 as SGHAT and CDR2 as FQNNGV. The V segment lost 7 bases and the J segment 4 bases; nucleotides outside the gene matches: 9. This CDR3 has 14 residues. Donors consisted of healthy bone marrow donors. While unrecorded immune exposures were likely, the donors were nominally healthy when sampled. The sequence was collected from a male donor in good health and CMV-seronegative. Material: PBMCs. The chain links TRBV11-2 to TRBJ2-7, with 8 bases that match TRBD2. The CDR3 DNA reads as TGTGCCAGCACCCTCGGGGGGGCGGAGTACGAGCAGTACTTC. Its translation is CASTLGGAEYEQYF.